A single sample is the source of the 26 T cell receptor beta chains below, sequenced in a study of T cells in Graves' hyperthyroidism and ophthalmopathy. The source material, RNA transcripts, was used to amplify TCR beta CDR3 regions. The HTBI primer set served for first-round RT-PCR of the TCR CDR3. TCRdb passed the multiplex PCR reads through MiXCR, listing each CDR3 protein once. The sample holds under 350,000 distinct CDR3 sequences, around a sixth seen once. Sequenced sample: blood. The receptors stem from a woman in her forties or fifties with Graves' hyperthyroidism.

A single count supports this clonotype. This clone may be a read error of a much larger clone one base away. CDR3 protein: CSAEGLVSSYEQYF. The CDR3 nucleotides read TGCAGTGCCGAGGGACTAGTCTCCTCCTACGAGCAGTACTTC. This rearrangement joins TRBV20-1 to TRBJ2-7, with 8 bases identical to TRBD2. This CDR3 region has 14 residues. The junction had 7 bases not matched to a gene; V was cut back by 6 bases and J by 0 bases. Germline CDR1 and CDR2: DFQATT and SNEGSKA (reference sequence).

The sample holds a few counts of this clonotype. The rearrangement uses TRBV27 and TRBJ2-1; D may match TRBD1 or TRBD2 (6 bases each). V lost 10 bases and J lost 3, with 13 bases in between. Per the germline V gene, CDR1 is MNHEY and CDR2 is SMNVEV (reference sequence). The CDR3 is made up of 13 amino acids. The CDR3 DNA reads as TGTGCCACCCGTGGGGGGCTCTACAATGAGCAGTTCTTC. Protein sequence: CATRGGLYNEQFF.

This clonotype occurred once. CDR3 bases: TGTGCCAGTAGTATGGGACATCAAGAGACCCAGTACTTC. Translated, it gives CASSMGHQETQYF. V is TRBV19 and J is TRBJ2-5, with D possibly matching TRBD1 (6 bases). CDR3 length: 13 residues. The ends were cut back, 3 bases at V and 2 bases at J, with 7 bases in the middle. The germline gives CDR1 LNHDA, CDR2 SQIVND (reference sequence). Looking up the rest from reference TRBV19 and TRBJ2-5 gives the full variable domain: DGGITQSPKYLFRKEGQNVTLSCEQNLNHDAMYWYRQDPGQGLRLIYYSQIVNDFQKGDIAEGYSVSREKKESFPLTVTSAQKNPTAFYLCASSMGHQETQYFGPGTRLLVL.

This clonotype turned up a few times. The J gene is TRBJ1-5, the V gene TRBV6-1, with 7 bases that match TRBD1. Losses at the gene ends were 10 bases for V and 0 bases for J; bases not matched to a gene: 6. Per germline, CDR1 MNHNS and CDR2 SASEGT. This CDR3 region has 14 residues. The CDR3 DNA sequence: TGTGCCACCGACAGGGACTATAGCAATCAGCCCCAGCATTTT. It encodes CATDRDYSNQPQHF.

At least ten counts were recorded for this clonotype. J is TRBJ1-1 and V is TRBV18; D remains unclear. The CDR3 loop spans 12 amino acids. In germline, CDR1 is KGHSH, CDR2 LQKENI. Trimming shortened V by 3 bases and J by 4 bases, and 6 bases separated the two germline ends. CDR3 amino acids: CASSPGSTEAFF. CDR3 in DNA: TGTGCCAGCTCACCGGGGAGCACTGAAGCTTTCTTT. Based on the CDR3 plus reference TRBV18 and TRBJ1-1, the full variable domain is NAGVMQNPRHLVRRRGQEARLRCSPMKGHSHVYWYRQLPEEGLKFMVYLQKENIIDESGMPKERFSAEFPKEGPSILRIQQVVRGDSAAYFCASSPGSTEAFFGQGTRLTVV.

This clonotype showed up many times. The rearrangement links TRBV11-2 to TRBJ2-3; no clear D. The V and J ends lost 1 base and 6 bases respectively, with 8 bases between them. Germline V CDR1 and CDR2: SGHAT, FQNNGV. The CDR3 runs to 13 residues. DNA of the CDR3: TGTGCCAGCAGCTTAGGGTTGTCGGATACGCAGTATTTT. Residues: CASSLGLSDTQYF.

In its sample, this clonotype was seen many times. This chain uses TRBV28 with TRBJ2-1; 8 positions agree with TRBD1. V dropped 5 bases and J dropped 9; count of bases not matched to a gene: 3. Germline CDR1 reads MDHEN; CDR2 reads SYDVKM. CDR3 length equals 12 residues. The CDR3 protein is CASSIDRGEQFF. The CDR3 DNA sequence: TGTGCCAGCAGTATCGACAGGGGTGAGCAGTTCTTC. Full variable domain (outside the CDR3, taken from reference TRBV28 and TRBJ2-1): DVKVTQSSRYLVKRTGEKVFLECVQDMDHENMFWYRQDPGLGLRLIYFSYDVKMKEKGDIPEGYSVSREKKERFSLILESASTNQTSMYLCASSIDRGEQFFGPGTRLTVL.

This clonotype was counted a single time. A much more abundant neighbour one base away suggests this may be a read error. CDR3: CACTQSTGRNSPLHF. CDR3 nucleotide sequence: TGTGCCTGCACCCAATCGACAGGTCGAAATTCACCCCTCCACTTT. The chain has TRBV12-3 or TRBV12-4 and TRBJ1-6; a possible D gene is TRBD1 (6 bases). This CDR3 contains 15 residues. V lost 11 bases to trimming and J lost 7 bases, with 21 bases between them.

This clonotype was found many times. The rearrangement uses TRBV5-1 and TRBJ1-1, with 7 bases matching TRBD1. Germline V gives CDR1 SGHRS, CDR2 YFSETQ. With V trimmed by 4 bases and J by 2 bases, 11 bases remained unmatched. The CDR3 is made up of 16 amino acids. This CDR3 reads CASSATGDRTNTEAFF. CDR3 sequence (DNA): TGCGCCAGCAGCGCCACAGGGGACCGGACAAACACTGAAGCTTTCTTT.

This clonotype was recorded many times. The genes are TRBV20-1 and TRBJ1-5; 9 nucleotides agree with TRBD1. The length of the CDR3 is 16 residues. CDR1 and CDR2 (germline): DFQATT, SNEGSKA (reference sequence). J lost 7 bases, V lost 5 bases, and 15 bases had no gene match. The CDR3 loop is CSAVPLTGGLSQPQHF. DNA for the CDR3: TGCAGTGCTGTTCCCCTGACAGGGGGGCTGAGCCAGCCCCAGCATTTT.

As concerns this clonotype: A much larger clone differs by one base, so this may be a read error. This chain joins TRBV7-9 and TRBJ2-7, with D unresolved. This CDR3 contains 13 residues. Germline loops: CDR1 SEHNR, CDR2 FQNEAQ (reference sequence). Deletions cut 8 bases from V and 7 bases from J, with 18 bases between. The CDR3 DNA reads TGTGCCAGCGGACGAGGAAGGGTGGATGAGCAGTACTTC. Translated, it gives CASGRGRVDEQYF.

This clonotype was observed a few times. The chain has TRBV20-1 and TRBJ1-1, with 8 positions matching TRBD1. CDR1 and CDR2 from the germline V gene are DFQATT and SNEGSKA (reference sequence). The CDR3 spans 13 residues. The trim removed 4 bases at V and 5 bases at J, leaving 6 bases unmatched. This chain's CDR3 is CSAKHRGGTEAFF. DNA of the CDR3: TGCAGTGCTAAGCACAGGGGGGGAACTGAAGCTTTCTTT.

This clonotype was counted only a few times. The chain couples TRBV12-3 or TRBV12-4 to TRBJ1-2; D gene unclear. V gave up 7 bases and J gave up 0 bases, with 12 bases separating them. The CDR3 is 14 residues long. CDR3 loop: CASTFGGANYGYTF. The CDR3 DNA sequence: TGTGCCAGCACCTTTGGCGGGGCTAACTATGGCTACACCTTC.

This clonotype was seen at least ten times. V and J are TRBV18 and TRBJ1-1; 7 bases match TRBD1. The CDR3 has 15 residues. The germline V gene has CDR1 KGHSH and CDR2 LQKENI. V was clipped by 3 bases and J by 0 bases; unmatched bases: 4. The CDR3 DNA sequence: TGTGCCAGCTCACCGGGGACAGTTATGAACACTGAAGCTTTCTTT. It encodes CASSPGTVMNTEAFF.

This chain uses TRBV29-1 with TRBJ1-2; possibly TRBD1 for D (5 bases). Trimming shortened V by 4 bases and J by 5 bases, and 14 bases separated the two germline ends. The CDR3 spans 13 residues. Per germline, CDR1 SQVTM and CDR2 ANQGSEA. CDR3 region: CSVVVGGSYGYTF. In nucleotides, the CDR3 is TGCAGCGTTGTCGTCGGGGGGTCTTATGGCTACACCTTC. Full variable domain (outside the CDR3, taken from reference TRBV29-1 and TRBJ1-2): SAVISQKPSRDICQRGTSLTIQCQVDSQVTMMFWYRQQPGQSLTLIATANQGSEATYESGFVIDKFPISRPNLTFSTLTVSNMSPEDSSIYLCSVVVGGSYGYTFGSGTRLTVV.

This clonotype came up a few times. V is TRBV20-1 and J is TRBJ2-1; tentatively, D is TRBD1 or TRBD2 (6 bases each). The CDR3 loop spans 14 amino acids. The germline gives CDR1 DFQATT, CDR2 SNEGSKA (reference sequence). Trimming took 8 bases from V and 9 from J, leaving 23 bases between them. CDR3 amino acids: CSPFRGESAGEQFF. For the CDR3, the DNA is TGCAGTCCCTTTAGGGGGGAGTCTGCCGGTGAGCAGTTCTTC.

This clonotype was seen ten or more times. The V call is TRBV5-4, the J call TRBJ2-5; D may be TRBD2 (5 bases). Trimming left V 3 bases short and J 5 bases short, with 14 bases between. Germline values: CDR1 SGHNT, CDR2 YYREEE (reference sequence). This CDR3 spans 14 amino acids. The CDR3 DNA follows: TGTGCCAGCAGCTCGCCCGAGGGAAGGGAGACCCAGTACTTC. It yields the protein CASSSPEGRETQYF.

This clonotype was detected only a few times. The chain recombines TRBV27 with TRBJ1-4; D remains unclear. Trimming took off 3 bases at V and 5 bases at J, with 10 bases between the two ends. The germline V gene has CDR1 MNHEY and CDR2 SMNVEV (reference sequence). The CDR3 contains 14 residues. DNA for the CDR3: TGTGCCAGCAGTTTGGGGATAAAAAATGAAAAACTGTTTTTT. Translating it yields CASSLGIKNEKLFF.

In the case of this clonotype: This may be a read error: a much more frequent sequence differs by one nucleotide. This chain joins TRBV20-1 and TRBJ1-1; a weak D match, TRBD1 (5 bases). The CDR3 has 12 amino acids. Germline V gives CDR1 DFQATT, CDR2 SNEGSKA (reference sequence). The ends were cut back, 6 bases at V and 4 bases at J, with 12 bases in the middle. CDR3 residues: CSAGDSSTEAFF. CDR3 sequence (DNA): TGCAGTGCGGGAGACAGCAGCACTGAAGCTTTCTTT.

The chain combines TRBV6-1 with TRBJ2-1; either TRBD1 or TRBD2 may fit D (6 bases each). Trimming shortened V by 1 base and J by 3 bases, and 10 bases separated the two germline ends. Germline loops: CDR1 MNHNS, CDR2 SASEGT. This CDR3 has 15 residues. CDR3 bases: TGTGCCAGCAGTGAAGACGGGGGCTTCTACAATGAGCAGTTCTTC. It codes for CASSEDGGFYNEQFF.

This sequence joins TRBV12-3 or TRBV12-4 and TRBJ2-3, with TRBD1 matching over 7 bases. The CDR3 is 15 residues long. Trimming took 7 bases from V and 1 from J; bases not matched to a gene: 8. The CDR3 nucleotides are TGTGCCAGCACCGAAGGGGGCGCCGGCACAGATACGCAGTATTTT. This sequence encodes CASTEGGAGTDTQYF.

V usage is TRBV4-1 and J usage is TRBJ2-2; tentatively, D is TRBD1 (5 bases). The DNA end favors TRBJ1-1, so the J call may be wrong. Germline CDR1 reads MGHRA; CDR2 reads YSYEKL. CDR3 length: 12 amino acids. CDR3 coding DNA: TGCGCCAGCAGCCAAGATTCCGGGGGAGCTTTCTTT. Protein: CASSQDSGGAFF.

In its sample, this clonotype was seen many times. The chain has TRBV10-1 and TRBJ2-7, with D unclear. Germline values: CDR1 WNHNN, CDR2 SYGVQD (reference sequence). The CDR3 covers 14 residues. Deletions cut 8 bases from V and 5 bases from J, with 19 bases between. The CDR3 nucleotides are TGCGCCAGCCCGATCTCCCGCCCTTGGGACGAGCAGTACTTC. It specifies CASPISRPWDEQYF.

This clonotype occurred many times. This sequence joins TRBV5-1 and TRBJ1-2; TRBD1 aligns across 8 bases. V lost 4 bases and J lost 6; bases outside the gene matches: 14. The CDR3 totals 16 residues. Germline V gene sequence: CDR1 SGHRS, CDR2 YFSETQ. CDR3 amino acids: CASSAIQGVNPDGYTF. The CDR3 region has the DNA TGCGCCAGCAGCGCGATACAGGGGGTGAACCCAGATGGCTACACCTTC.

The J gene is TRBJ2-1, the V gene TRBV28; 9 nucleotides align to TRBD1. Germline values: CDR1 MDHEN, CDR2 SYDVKM. Germline trimming cut 9 bases from V and 3 bases from J; bases unmatched to any gene: 9. The CDR3 length is 15 residues. CDR3 bases: TGTGCCAGTGGGGGACCGGGACAGGGCTACAATGAGCAGTTCTTC. Translation: CASGGPGQGYNEQFF.

This clonotype showed up many times. The genes are TRBV3-1 and TRBJ2-1, with 10 bases lining up with TRBD2. The length of the CDR3 is 16 residues. V lost 4 bases, J lost 0 bases, and 3 bases stayed unmatched. The germline V gene encodes CDR1 LGHDT and CDR2 YNNKEL (reference sequence). The CDR3 DNA is TGTGCCAGCAGCCCCTCTAGCGGGAGCTCCTACAATGAGCAGTTCTTC. It codes for CASSPSSGSSYNEQFF.